The 26 T cell receptor beta chains given below trace back to one sample, sequenced in a study of T cell responses to AZD1222 COVID-19 vaccine. Clones were sequenced by immunoSEQ multiplex PCR, and TCRdb holds only the in-frame ones, with some missing. The sample carries roughly 200,000 clones, over 85% recorded once. Material: peripheral blood, obtained 28 days after the second dose of the MenACWY control vaccine. These receptors all stem from an adult who received the MenACWY meningococcal vaccine as a control.

The rearrangement joins TRBV4-3 to TRBJ1-5, with D possibly matching TRBD1 (5 bases). Germline V gene lookup returns CDR1 LGHNA and CDR2 YSLEER. The CDR3 sequence is 15 residues long. Between the trimmed V and J ends, which lost 3 bases and 0 bases, there was a span of 9 bases. DNA for the CDR3: TGCGCCAGCAGCCAGACAGCTAATAGCAATCAGCCCCAGCATTTT. This codes for CASSQTANSNQPQHF.

The chain employs TRBV27 and TRBJ2-3; 7 bases fit TRBD1. The V segment lost 6 bases and the J segment 2 bases; nucleotides outside the gene matches: 8. CDR1 is MNHEY and CDR2 is SMNVEV in the germline V gene (reference sequence). CDR3 size: 15 residues. CDR3 nucleotides: TGTGCCAGCAGCCAGGACAGGACCCACACAGATACGCAGTATTTT. Translating gives CASSQDRTHTDTQYF.

V usage is TRBV30 and J usage is TRBJ1-3; no clear D gene. V was cut by 5 bases and J by 3 bases, with 8 bases left in between. Germline loops: CDR1 GTSNPN, CDR2 SVGIG (reference sequence). The CDR3 extends over 12 amino acids. For the CDR3, the DNA is TGTGCCTGGGGGGAAAATGGAAACACCATATATTTT. The encoded protein is CAWGENGNTIYF.

This rearrangement joins TRBV3-1 (or the pseudogene TRBV3-2) to TRBJ1-4; 10 nucleotides align to TRBD1. The germline V gene encodes CDR1 LGHDT and CDR2 YNNKEL (reference sequence). J gave up 5 bases and V 4 bases, and 4 bases lay outside the gene matches. The CDR3 contains 15 residues. CDR3 coding DNA: TGTGCCAGCAGCCCCTGGGACAGGGGAAATGAAAAACTGTTTTTT. Protein: CASSPWDRGNEKLFF.

The chain combines TRBV30 with TRBJ1-3, with D hard to call. V lost 5 bases, J lost 4 bases, and 3 bases lay in between. Germline CDR1 reads GTSNPN; CDR2 reads SVGIG (reference sequence). This CDR3 has 10 amino acids. The CDR3 DNA follows: TGTGCCTGGTCGGGAAACACCATATATTTT. The encoded protein is CAWSGNTIYF.

The chain is built from TRBV29-1 and TRBJ2-1, with TRBD1 as a possible D gene (6 bases). CDR1 is SQVTM, CDR2 ANQGSEA, per germline. This CDR3 has 12 amino acids. Trimming removed 4 bases from V and 8 bases from J, with 12 bases in between. The CDR3 region is CSVGYRADEQFF. The CDR3 DNA reads TGCAGCGTTGGGTACAGGGCGGATGAGCAGTTCTTC.

The chain is built from TRBV28 and TRBJ2-7; D perhaps matches TRBD2 (7 bases). Germline V gene data show CDR1 as MDHEN and CDR2 as SYDVKM. The CDR3 totals 15 residues. The germline V and J ends were trimmed by 5 bases and 6 bases, with 20 bases remaining between them. CDR3 in DNA: TGTGCCAGCAGTCTTTGGGGAGGGGGGCGCAGCGAGCAGTACTTC. This codes for CASSLWGGGRSEQYF.

The chain joins TRBV5-1 to TRBJ2-7; either TRBD1 or TRBD2 may supply D (6 bases each). Between the trimmed V and J ends, which lost 0 bases and 5 bases, there was a span of 18 bases. The CDR3 runs 16 residues. Germline V gene sequence: CDR1 SGHRS, CDR2 YFSETQ. CDR3 amino acids: CASSLAPQGSGDEQYF. CDR3 bases: TGCGCCAGCAGCTTGGCCCCACAGGGCTCGGGAGACGAGCAGTACTTC.

This clone appeared a single time. V is TRBV13 and J is TRBJ2-1; TRBD2 aligns across 7 bases. Looked up from germline, CDR1 is PRHDT and CDR2 is FYEKMQ (reference sequence). CDR3 length: 14 residues. V trimming: 7 bases; J trimming: 7 bases; junction bases outside the gene matches: 10. CDR3 sequence: CASTLGGSWNEQFF. The DNA of the CDR3 is TGTGCCAGCACCCTCGGGGGGTCTTGGAATGAGCAGTTCTTC.

A single count supports this clone. V and J are TRBV30 and TRBJ2-5, with 10 positions matching TRBD2. Germline CDR1 GTSNPN, CDR2 SVGIG (reference sequence). Trimming took 2 bases from V and 5 from J; bases not matched to a gene: 8. The CDR3 extends over 15 amino acids. CDR3 protein: CAWSTQRGGRETQYF. Written as DNA, the CDR3 is TGTGCCTGGAGTACCCAGCGGGGGGGCCGCGAGACCCAGTACTTC.

The chain couples TRBV3-1 (or the pseudogene TRBV3-2) to TRBJ1-3; a weak D match, TRBD1 (5 bases). The CDR3 is made up of 18 amino acids. Germline V gene data show CDR1 as LGHDT and CDR2 as YNNKEL (reference sequence). The V and J ends lost 1 base and 0 bases respectively, with 16 bases between them. CDR3 in amino acids: CASSQGRRGTGSGNTIYF. CDR3 sequence (DNA): TGTGCCAGCAGCCAAGGACGACGGGGCACTGGCTCTGGAAACACCATATATTTT.

This clone occurred a few times. V usage is TRBV7-3 and J usage is TRBJ1-1, with a tentative D call TRBD1 (6 bases). Germline CDR1 and CDR2: SGHTA and FQGTGA. V lost 0 bases to trimming and J lost 4 bases, with 12 bases between them. This CDR3 is built from 15 residues. The CDR3 DNA reads TGTGCCAGCAGCTTAACTGGAGGGGGTGTCACTGAAGCTTTCTTT. This gives the protein CASSLTGGGVTEAFF. Supplemented by reference TRBV7-3 and TRBJ1-1, the full variable domain reads GAGVSQTPSNKVTEKGKYVELRCDPISGHTALYWYRQSLGQGPEFLIYFQGTGAADDSGLPNDRFFAVRPEGSVSTLKIQRTERGDSAVYLCASSLTGGGVTEAFFGQGTRLTVV.

The rearrangement uses TRBV28 and TRBJ1-3; 8 bases match TRBD1. V lost 7 bases to trimming and J lost 5 bases; unmatched junction nucleotides: 4. The germline V gene has CDR1 MDHEN and CDR2 SYDVKM. This CDR3 has 13 residues. The CDR3 spells CASIDRGRNTIYF. DNA of the CDR3: TGTGCCAGCATCGACAGGGGAAGAAACACCATATATTTT.

The rearrangement links TRBV6-9 to TRBJ2-7; D uncertain. CDR3 length equals 15 residues. Trimming cost V 0 bases and J 2 bases, with 11 bases left between them. Germline CDR1 is MNHGY and CDR2 is SVAAGI. This CDR3 reads CASSYSGLPTYEQYF. CDR3 bases: TGTGCCAGCAGTTATTCCGGGCTACCAACCTACGAGCAGTACTTC.

The CDR3 sequence is CASSQDRRRGGLLYEQYF. The CDR3 DNA reads TGTGCCAGCAGCCAAGATCGCCGTCGGGGGGGCCTACTCTACGAGCAGTACTTC. The gene calls are TRBV14 and TRBJ2-7; TRBD2 agrees at 8 bases. The V gene's germline CDR1 is SGHDN and CDR2 FVKESK. The CDR3 extends over 18 amino acids. V gave up 0 bases and J gave up 3 bases; unmatched junction bases: 13.

In this sample, this clone turned up once. The chain is built from TRBV5-1 and TRBJ1-5; no reliable D call. The V gene lost 0 bases and the J gene lost 6 bases, with 4 bases spanning the gap. The CDR3 totals 12 residues. CDR1 is SGHRS, CDR2 YFSETQ, per germline. As DNA, the CDR3 is TGCGCCAGCAGCTTGGATGGTCAGCCCCAGCATTTT. Translated, it gives CASSLDGQPQHF.

This chain links TRBV3-1 (or the pseudogene TRBV3-2) with TRBJ2-5; possible D gene TRBD2, 5 bases. CDR3 length: 16 residues. V was cut by 0 bases and J by 7 bases, with 18 bases left in between. Germline V lookup: CDR1 LGHDT, CDR2 YNNKEL (reference sequence). As DNA, the CDR3 is TGTGCCAGCAGCCAAGAGGAGAGGGCCCTAGCTGCGACCCAGTACTTC. Protein: CASSQEERALAATQYF.

This chain links TRBV19 with TRBJ1-3; the match to TRBD1 covers 7 bases. The trim removed 6 bases at V and 0 bases at J, leaving 8 bases unmatched. In germline, CDR1 is LNHDA, CDR2 SQIVND (reference sequence). The CDR3 runs 16 residues. CDR3 region: CASSPGQISSGNTIYF. DNA of the CDR3: TGTGCCAGTAGCCCGGGACAGATCTCCTCTGGAAACACCATATATTTT.

This chain uses TRBV28 with TRBJ1-2, with D unresolved. Trimming cost V 10 bases and J 0 bases, with 9 bases left between them. Germline V gives CDR1 MDHEN, CDR2 SYDVKM. The CDR3 spans 12 residues. The CDR3 is CATSRTNYGYTF. The CDR3 DNA reads TGTGCCACCTCGAGGACTAACTATGGCTACACCTTC.

The V gene is TRBV3-1 (or the pseudogene TRBV3-2), the J gene TRBJ1-2, with TRBD1 matching 8 bases. Germline-derived CDR1 and CDR2 are LGHDT and YNNKEL (reference sequence). The CDR3 sequence is 14 residues long. With 4 bases clipped from V and 3 bases from J, the junction kept 4 bases outside the gene matches. This CDR3 reads CASSRQGLDYGYTF. DNA of the CDR3: TGTGCCAGCAGCCGACAGGGGCTCGACTATGGCTACACCTTC.

This clone is a singleton in its sample. The chain has TRBV27 and TRBJ1-2, with D possibly TRBD1 on 5 matching bases. This CDR3 spans 14 amino acids. V shed 6 bases and J shed 7 bases, with 18 bases lying between them. Germline V gene lookup returns CDR1 MNHEY and CDR2 SMNVEV (reference sequence). DNA for the CDR3: TGTGCCAGCAGCTCGGGGCCAGCATTGGGTGGCTACACCTTC. Protein: CASSSGPALGGYTF.

This chain connects TRBV2 to TRBJ2-4; 11 positions agree with TRBD1. From germline, CDR1 is SNHLY and CDR2 FYNNEI. This CDR3 is 14 amino acids long. V lost 8 bases, J lost 10 bases, and 10 bases stayed unmatched. CDR3 loop: CASAGGQGVQIQYF. DNA of the CDR3: TGTGCCAGCGCGGGGGGACAGGGGGTCCAAATTCAGTACTTC.

The chain joins TRBV5-1 to TRBJ2-3, with D possibly TRBD1 on 6 matching bases. Per germline, CDR1 SGHRS and CDR2 YFSETQ. This CDR3 is 14 amino acids long. With 1 base removed from V and 5 bases from J, the gap between germline ends came to 11 bases. The CDR3 region has the DNA TGCGCCAGCAGCTTGACAGGGTGGGGAGATACGCAGTATTTT. It specifies CASSLTGWGDTQYF.

V usage is TRBV10-1 and J usage is TRBJ2-2; D uncertain. The germline gives CDR1 WNHNN, CDR2 SYGVQD (reference sequence). Trimming took off 7 bases at V and 5 bases at J, with 11 bases between the two ends. CDR3 length: 13 amino acids. CDR3 in DNA: TGCGCCAGCACGAGTCGGCGGACCGGGGAGCTGTTTTTT. It codes for CASTSRRTGELFF.

In this sample, this clone turned up a few times. V usage is TRBV30 and J usage is TRBJ1-5; 7 nucleotides match TRBD1. V was pared by 4 bases and J by 2 bases, with 8 bases of the junction left unmatched. In germline, CDR1 is GTSNPN, CDR2 SVGIG (reference sequence). CDR3 size: 15 residues. The CDR3 DNA sequence: TGTGCCTGGACCATTGACAGGGCAGGCAATCAGCCCCAGCATTTT. Translating gives CAWTIDRAGNQPQHF. The full variable domain, in which reference TRBV30 and TRBJ1-5 provide the parts outside the CDR3, is SQTIHQWPATLVQPVGSPLSLECTVEGTSNPNLYWYRQAAGRGLQLLFYSVGIGQISSEVPQNLSASRPQDRQFILSSKKLLLSDSGFYLCAWTIDRAGNQPQHFGDGTRLSIL.

The J gene is TRBJ1-2, the V gene TRBV18; D is unclear. The CDR3 is 15 amino acids. Germline V gene data show CDR1 as KGHSH and CDR2 as LQKENI. The V end was cut by 3 bases, the J end by 0 bases, with 11 bases between. The CDR3 bases are TGTGCCAGCTCACCGCTTATACAGTCTAACTATGGCTACACCTTC. As protein: CASSPLIQSNYGYTF.